This T cell receptor beta chain was captured in a study of OX40 agonist ivuxolimab in advanced cancers. Study at large: The group had a mean age of 60 years, ranged from about 23 to 79, and was 75% to 85% male.

TCRdb's table, derived via immunoSEQ multiplex PCR, lists solely in-frame clones and lacks some. There are about 20,000 clones in the sample; roughly 84% occur only once, and more than 30% lies in the top ten. CDR1 is MNHEY, CDR2 SVGAGI, per germline. The CDR3 length is 14 residues. Trimming left V 2 bases short and J 7 bases short, with 12 bases between. This TCR came from an adult with an advanced solid tumor such as melanoma, head and neck, liver or kidney cancer. The sample here was CD4+ or CD8+ T cells sorted from blood, taken in a trial of the OX40 agonist ivuxolimab. The gene calls are TRBV6-5 and TRBJ2-1; weak D call: TRBD1 (6 bases). The CDR3 spells CASSYTKQGNEQFF. CDR3 nucleotides: TGTGCCAGCAGTTACACGAAACAGGGAAATGAGCAGTTCTTC.